The next 2 T cell receptor beta chains were all read from a single sample in a study of blood T cell repertoires in COVID-19. Profiled with immunoSEQ multiplex PCR; TCRdb holds only in-frame clones, not every one. This sample yields under 250,000 clones, of which about 83% are seen a single time; 2% to 3% belongs to the top ten. Sequences were obtained from peripheral blood. The receptors were sampled from a woman in her thirties or forties with active or convalescent COVID-19.

The chain is built from TRBV29-1 and TRBJ1-1; no definite D call. The CDR3 extends over 12 amino acids. The germline gives CDR1 SQVTM, CDR2 ANQGSEA. V was trimmed by 8 bases and J by 6 bases, leaving 16 bases between them. CDR3 in DNA: TGCAGCTCCAGCGGGTTCAAGCCTGAAGCTTTCTTT. Its translation: CSSSGFKPEAFF.

This clone was found once. The chain recombines TRBV7-9 with TRBJ1-4; no definite D call. The V and J ends lost 3 bases and 5 bases respectively, with 13 bases between them. Germline V gene sequence: CDR1 SEHNR, CDR2 FQNEAQ (reference sequence). CDR3 length equals 15 residues. CDR3 sequence: CASSLKEALNEKLFF. The CDR3 DNA follows: TGTGCCAGCAGCTTGAAGGAGGCGCTGAATGAAAAACTGTTTTTT.